This T cell receptor beta chain was captured by sequencing in a study of blood T cell repertoires in COVID-19. Data came from immunoSEQ multiplex PCR; TCRdb stores just in-frame clones and leaves some out. The sample shows around 100,000 clones, about nine tenths of them seen only once. In germline, CDR1 is SGHDT, CDR2 YYEEEE. Trimming pared 0 bases from V and 5 bases from J, leaving 6 bases between. CDR3 length: 13 residues. This receptor was taken from a man between 18 and 29 years old with acute or convalescent COVID-19. Material: peripheral blood. The rearrangement uses TRBV5-6 and TRBJ1-5; D is uncertain. CDR3 nucleotide sequence: TGTGCCAGCAGCTTGGCGGAGCATCAGCCCCAGCATTTT. Encoded protein: CASSLAEHQPQHF.